This T cell receptor beta chain emerged from a study of T cells in narcolepsy. Across the whole study: Healthy controls were enrolled alongside patients with narcolepsy type 1 or type 2.

This table comes from immunoSEQ multiplex PCR, and its TCRdb copy is limited to in-frame clones, with some not included. Of approximately 25,000 clones detected, 55% to 80% appear once; the ten largest clones hold about 12%. Details on this clone: What it binds is unknown.

Trimming cost V 3 bases and J 6 bases, with 12 bases left between them. The CDR3 length is 14 residues. CDR1 and CDR2 from the germline V gene are SNHLY and FYNNEI. General study points: Same-patient CSF and blood CD4+ T cell clonotypes included HCRT-specific and TRIB2-specific autoreactive ones. No autoreactive T cell clone sequences appeared in some memory CD4+ repertoires. Reportedly, autoreactive clonotypes were serially detected in patients' blood but not controls'.

The material sequenced was memory (CD45RA-) CD4+ T cells from blood. The sequence was obtained from a human donor in good health. This chain links TRBV2 with TRBJ1-5; D may be TRBD1 (5 bases). In DNA form, the CDR3 reads TGTGCCAGCAGTGACCGGGGACCAGTTCAGCCCCAGCATTTT. It specifies CASSDRGPVQPQHF.